This section outlines one TCR beta chain sequence together with its context. The sample comes from a study of T cells after yellow fever vaccination. Germline V gene lookup returns CDR1 SNHLY and CDR2 FYNNEI. The CDR3 covers 14 residues. V was pared by 0 bases and J by 5 bases, with 10 bases between. TCRdb processed the 5' RACE reads anew with MiXCR; each CDR3 protein has one entry. The table has 600,000 to 750,000 distinct CDR3 sequences, approximately 13% seen once. The material was PBMCs, obtained on the day of the yellow fever booster vaccination. The sequence derives from a man between 25 and 39 years old who received the YFV17D yellow fever vaccine. This chain joins TRBV2 and TRBJ2-5; possibly TRBD1 for D (5 bases). The CDR3 DNA reads as TGTGCCAGCAGTGAAGCCCAGGGATGGGAGACCCAGTACTTC. Its protein product is CASSEAQGWETQYF.